This entry lists 20 T cell receptor beta chains sequenced from one sample in a study of early T cells in non-severe SARS-CoV-2 infection. TCRdb recomputed calls from the 5' RACE reads with MiXCR, one row per CDR3 protein. The data hold some 62,000 distinct CDR3 sequences, with 7.5% to 10% observed a single time. Input material: whole blood. Receptor source: an adult who was a healthcare worker with PCR-confirmed SARS-CoV-2 infection or an uninfected control (not recorded which).

V usage is TRBV7-8 and J usage is TRBJ1-3; D is ambiguous. Germline CDR1 reads SGHVS; CDR2 reads FQNEAQ. V gave up 5 bases and J gave up 1 base, with 12 bases separating them. The CDR3 is 15 residues long. The CDR3 sequence: CASSPSAFSGNTIYF. The CDR3 region has the DNA TGTGCCAGCAGCCCTAGTGCGTTTTCTGGAAACACCATATATTTT.

The table lists this clonotype with a few counts. V is TRBV10-1 and J is TRBJ2-2; unclear D gene. V lost 5 bases and J 8 bases, leaving 9 bases between the germline ends. The germline gives CDR1 WNHNN, CDR2 SYGVQD (reference sequence). CDR3 length: 12 amino acids. CDR3 residues: CASSLGVGELFF. CDR3 sequence (DNA): TGCGCCAGCAGTTTAGGCGTTGGGGAGCTGTTTTTT.

There are a few counts of this clonotype. This rearrangement joins TRBV7-8 to TRBJ2-3, with D possibly matching TRBD1 (6 bases). The length of the CDR3 is 14 residues. CDR1 is SGHVS, CDR2 FQNEAQ, per germline. V was cut by 5 bases and J by 4 bases, with 13 bases left in between. The CDR3, as DNA: TGTGCCAGCAGCCCATCCAGGGGACCAGATACGCAGTATTTT. Translation gives CASSPSRGPDTQYF.

This clonotype has a count of ten or more. The V and J genes are TRBV10-2 and TRBJ1-4; D ambiguous. This CDR3 spans 14 amino acids. Germline assignment: CDR1 WSHSY and CDR2 SAAADI. With 5 bases removed from V and 6 bases from J, the gap between germline ends came to 13 bases. CDR3 in DNA: TGCGCCAGCAGTTCCGGACCCTTAGATGAAAAACTGTTTTTT. Protein: CASSSGPLDEKLFF.

The chain carries TRBV6-6 and TRBJ1-1; 10 bases are shared with TRBD1. CDR3 length: 16 residues. Germline CDR1 MNHNY, CDR2 SVGAGI (reference sequence). Germline trimming cut 4 bases from V and 4 bases from J; bases unmatched to any gene: 9. CDR3 region: CASSSPGQGSFTEAFF. The CDR3 DNA reads TGTGCCAGCAGTTCCCCGGGACAGGGGTCCTTCACTGAAGCTTTCTTT.

There are many counts of this clonotype. The rearrangement joins TRBV5-5 to TRBJ2-3; no clear D gene. V lost 4 bases to trimming and J lost 6 bases, with 18 bases between them. The CDR3 runs to 15 residues. Germline values: CDR1 SGHKS, CDR2 YYEKEE (reference sequence). CDR3 loop: CASSRGARTTDTQYF. The CDR3 region has the DNA TGTGCCAGCAGCCGCGGCGCCCGAACCACCGATACGCAGTATTTT.

This chain uses TRBV7-7 with TRBJ2-5; TRBD2 aligns across 13 bases. Germline CDR1 SSHAT, CDR2 FNYEAQ (reference sequence). The trim removed 4 bases at V and 4 bases at J, leaving 15 bases unmatched. The CDR3 has 19 residues. In DNA, the CDR3 is TGTGCCAGCAGCTCACTAGCGGGGGGGCCACCTATTGGCGGAGAGACCCAGTACTTC. Residues: CASSSLAGGPPIGGETQYF.

This clonotype was seen a few times. V is TRBV20-1 and J is TRBJ2-5; 9 nucleotides match TRBD1. Germline loops: CDR1 DFQATT, CDR2 SNEGSKA (reference sequence). The junction had 17 bases not matched to a gene; V was cut back by 2 bases and J by 4 bases. The CDR3 runs 18 residues. The CDR3: CSARTSRDRASVRETQYF. CDR3 coding DNA: TGCAGTGCTAGAACGTCCCGGGACAGGGCTTCGGTCCGAGAGACCCAGTACTTC.

There are a few counts of this clonotype. V is TRBV10-3 and J is TRBJ2-6; TRBD1 matches at 10 bases. With V trimmed by 6 bases and J by 4 bases, 9 bases remained unmatched. From germline, CDR1 is ENHRY and CDR2 SYGVKD. The CDR3 consists of 17 residues. The CDR3 is CAISKGTGDGGANVLTF. The CDR3 DNA follows: TGTGCCATCAGCAAAGGGACAGGGGACGGCGGGGCCAACGTCCTGACTTTC.

The sample holds many counts of this clonotype. The rearrangement uses TRBV28 and TRBJ1-4, with TRBD1 as a possible D gene (6 bases). CDR3 length: 14 amino acids. CDR1 and CDR2 (germline): MDHEN, SYDVKM. V was clipped by 5 bases and J by 7 bases, with 14 bases between them. In DNA form, the CDR3 reads TGTGCCAGCAGTACCGGGACATCCCCTGAAAAACTGTTTTTT. Translation: CASSTGTSPEKLFF.

This clonotype was observed at least ten times. The chain has TRBV3-1 and TRBJ1-1; D ambiguous. Per the germline V gene, CDR1 is LGHDT and CDR2 is YNNKEL (reference sequence). CDR3 size: 13 residues. The ends were cut back, 2 bases at V and 6 bases at J, with 10 bases in the middle. The CDR3 sequence: CASSQFRSSEAFF. The CDR3 region has the DNA TGTGCCAGCAGCCAATTCAGGAGCTCTGAAGCTTTCTTT.

This clonotype has a count of ten or more. This chain connects TRBV15 to TRBJ1-5, with TRBD1 matching over 7 bases. This CDR3 is built from 15 residues. V lost 0 bases, J lost 7 bases, and 6 bases stayed unmatched. Germline CDR1 LNHNV, CDR2 YYDKDF (reference sequence). CDR3 loop: CATSRDPQGGQPQHF. The CDR3 coding sequence is TGTGCCACCAGCAGAGACCCCCAGGGGGGGCAGCCCCAGCATTTT.

This chain connects TRBV12-3 or TRBV12-4 to TRBJ1-3; no reliable D call. Trimming shortened V by 0 bases and J by 0 bases, and 9 bases separated the two germline ends. This CDR3 has 16 residues. As DNA, the CDR3 is TGTGCCAGCAGTTTAGCGGAGGTATACTCTGGAAACACCATATATTTT. Translation gives CASSLAEVYSGNTIYF.

This clonotype has a handful of counts. CDR3 region: CASSGQGPQPQHF. The CDR3 DNA sequence: TGTGCCAGCAGTGGACAGGGTCCTCAGCCCCAGCATTTT. The chain combines TRBV2 with TRBJ1-5; 7 nucleotides align to TRBD1. CDR1 is SNHLY, CDR2 FYNNEI, per germline. The CDR3 length is 13 residues. The trim removed 4 bases at V and 6 bases at J, leaving 3 bases unmatched.

The chain joins TRBV2 to TRBJ1-5; D is unclear. The germline V gene encodes CDR1 SNHLY and CDR2 FYNNEI. The CDR3 consists of 18 residues. V was cut by 6 bases and J by 0 bases, with 21 bases left in between. The CDR3 nucleotides read TGTGCCAGCAGCGGTGAAGACCCAGGACCGTATAGCAATCAGCCCCAGCATTTT. Its translation is CASSGEDPGPYSNQPQHF.

This clonotype was found a few times. The chain joins TRBV13 to TRBJ2-3; the match to TRBD2 covers 8 bases. V lost 5 bases to trimming and J lost 4 bases; unmatched junction nucleotides: 5. The V gene's germline CDR1 is PRHDT and CDR2 FYEKMQ (reference sequence). CDR3 length: 14 residues. The CDR3, as DNA: TGTGCCAGCAGCCAGCGGGGGCTCTCAGATACGCAGTATTTT. It yields the protein CASSQRGLSDTQYF.

The chain joins TRBV5-4 to TRBJ2-3; D perhaps matches TRBD2 (6 bases). Germline CDR1 is SGHNT and CDR2 is YYREEE (reference sequence). The CDR3 contains 16 residues. Trimming took 0 bases from V and 2 from J, leaving 13 bases between them. The CDR3 reads CASSLVFSGTTDTQYF. CDR3 in DNA: TGTGCCAGCAGCTTGGTCTTTAGCGGAACCACAGATACGCAGTATTTT.

A few counts support this clonotype. V is TRBV19 and J is TRBJ1-2; D is unclear. V dropped 0 bases and J dropped 2 bases, with 7 bases sitting between them. The germline CDR1 and CDR2 sequences are LNHDA and SQIVND (reference sequence). The CDR3 loop spans 14 amino acids. The CDR3: CASSIDSTNYGYTF. In DNA form, the CDR3 reads TGTGCCAGTAGTATAGACAGCACCAACTATGGCTACACCTTC.

In its sample, this clonotype was seen many times. This chain uses TRBV7-9 with TRBJ2-5, with D uncertain. Germline V gene data show CDR1 as SEHNR and CDR2 as FQNEAQ (reference sequence). The CDR3 covers 14 residues. V gave up 2 bases and J gave up 3 bases, with 10 bases separating them. CDR3 DNA: TGTGCCAGCAGCTTAATGGACGGCGAAGAGACCCAGTACTTC. This encodes CASSLMDGEETQYF.

The rearrangement links TRBV29-1 to TRBJ2-5; no reliable D call. Germline CDR1 is SQVTM and CDR2 is ANQGSEA. The germline V and J ends were trimmed by 4 bases and 4 bases, with 10 bases remaining between them. There are 12 residues in the CDR3. CDR3 loop: CSVVRGLETQYF. CDR3 in DNA: TGCAGCGTTGTTCGTGGGCTAGAGACCCAGTACTTC.